Listed here are 27 T cell receptor beta chains from one sample, sequenced in a study of blood T cell repertoires in COVID-19. This table comes from immunoSEQ multiplex PCR, and its TCRdb copy is limited to in-frame clones, with some not included. Of over 50,000 clones in the sample, about three quarters are singletons; the top ten hold 15% to 18%. Source material: peripheral blood. These receptors all stem from a man older than 75 with acute or convalescent COVID-19.

This clone was detected only once. This sequence joins TRBV1 and TRBJ2-7; the table's D call, TRBD2, has no DNA check behind it. TRBV1 is noted as a pseudogene. The CDR3 contains 13 residues. This CDR3 reads CTSSTSEAYEQYF. The CDR3 DNA reads TGCACCAGCAGCACTAGCGAGGCCTACGAGCAGTACTTC.

The chain joins TRBV7-2 to TRBJ2-7; 8 positions match TRBD1. Germline-derived CDR1 and CDR2 are SGHTA and FQGNSA. J was trimmed by 6 bases and V by 1 base; bases with no gene match: 5. The CDR3 loop spans 14 amino acids. As DNA, the CDR3 is TGTGCCAGCAGCTTAGTTGGACAGGGAGCCGAGCAGTACTTC. Protein sequence: CASSLVGQGAEQYF. The variable domain in full, completed from reference TRBV7-2 and TRBJ2-7, reads GAGVSQSPSNKVTEKGKDVELRCDPISGHTALYWYRQSLGQGLEFLIYFQGNSAPDKSGLPSDRFSAERTGGSVSTLTIQRTQQEDSAVYLCASSLVGQGAEQYFGPGTRLTVT.

The V gene is TRBV7-3, the J gene TRBJ1-2; a weak D match, TRBD1 (5 bases). The CDR3 contains 17 residues. V shed 4 bases and J shed 0 bases, with 18 bases lying between them. From germline, CDR1 is SGHTA and CDR2 FQGTGA. The DNA of the CDR3 is TGTGCCAGCAGCTCTTATGCCGGGGGACCTACTAACTATGGCTACACCTTC. Protein product: CASSSYAGGPTNYGYTF.

The J gene is TRBJ2-1, the V gene TRBV11-2; TRBD2 matches 8 bases. Looked up from germline, CDR1 is SGHAT and CDR2 is FQNNGV. The CDR3 runs to 14 residues. V lost 1 base and J lost 5; bases outside the gene matches: 1. The CDR3 DNA reads TGTGCCAGCAGCTTAGCGGGAGGGCACAATGAGCAGTTCTTC. As protein: CASSLAGGHNEQFF.

The chain is built from TRBV28 and TRBJ1-6; D possibly corresponds to TRBD1 (5 bases). Looked up from germline, CDR1 is MDHEN and CDR2 is SYDVKM. Trimming pared 6 bases from V and 10 bases from J, leaving 10 bases between. The CDR3 is 12 residues long. CDR3 sequence: CASRGPGSPLHF. The CDR3 DNA follows: TGTGCCAGCAGGGGGCCTGGCTCACCCCTCCACTTT.

The chain has TRBV7-8 and TRBJ2-3; TRBD2 agrees at 9 bases. Germline CDR1 is SGHVS and CDR2 is FQNEAQ. V dropped 5 bases and J dropped 6; count of bases not matched to a gene: 6. This CDR3 has 14 amino acids. As DNA, the CDR3 is TGTGCCAGCAGCCAACTAGCGGGCCCGGATACGCAGTATTTT. As protein: CASSQLAGPDTQYF.

For the CDR3, the DNA is TGTGCCATCAGGCCGGGACTAGCGGGAGAAGATACGCAGTATTTT. Translating it yields CAIRPGLAGEDTQYF. V is TRBV10-3 and J is TRBJ2-3; 14 bases map to TRBD2. Germline trimming cut 6 bases from V and 5 bases from J; bases unmatched to any gene: 4. Looked up from germline, CDR1 is ENHRY and CDR2 is SYGVKD. The CDR3 runs 15 residues.

The chain is built from TRBV28 and TRBJ1-4; 8 nucleotides agree with TRBD1. Germline CDR1 MDHEN, CDR2 SYDVKM. The CDR3 has 16 residues. The trim removed 5 bases at V and 5 bases at J, leaving 10 bases unmatched. The CDR3 DNA is TGTGCCAGCAGTACCAACCCCGGGACAGGAAATGAAAAACTGTTTTTT. Its protein product is CASSTNPGTGNEKLFF.

This chain uses TRBV11-3 with TRBJ2-7; 9 bases are a match to TRBD1. Germline lookup yields CDR1 SGHNT and CDR2 YENEEA. V dropped 0 bases and J dropped 4; count of bases not matched to a gene: 4. This CDR3 has 15 amino acids. In nucleotides, the CDR3 is TGTGCCAGCAGCTTAGACGGGACAGGGAGTTACGAGCAGTACTTC. Amino acid sequence: CASSLDGTGSYEQYF.

This chain joins TRBV2 and TRBJ1-2; TRBD1 agrees at 7 bases. V trimming: 2 bases; J trimming: 7 bases; junction bases outside the gene matches: 7. The CDR3 totals 14 residues. Germline V gene sequence: CDR1 SNHLY, CDR2 FYNNEI. This CDR3 reads CASSEWGQTGGYTF. Written as DNA, the CDR3 is TGTGCCAGCAGTGAATGGGGACAGACGGGTGGCTACACCTTC.

The CDR3 is CASSARSGTRYNEQFF. The CDR3, as DNA: TGTGCCAGCAGCGCAAGATCCGGGACTAGATACAATGAGCAGTTCTTC. V gene TRBV7-9 combines with J gene TRBJ2-1; 8 bases fit TRBD2. Germline trimming cut 5 bases from V and 4 bases from J; bases unmatched to any gene: 10. This CDR3 spans 16 amino acids. Germline lookup yields CDR1 SEHNR and CDR2 FQNEAQ (reference sequence).

The rearrangement joins TRBV24-1 to TRBJ2-7; 8 bases map to TRBD2. Germline V lookup: CDR1 KGHDR, CDR2 SFDVKD. This CDR3 is 13 amino acids long. V was pared by 0 bases and J by 6 bases, with 0 bases of the junction left unmatched. The CDR3 region is CATSDLAGGEQYF. The DNA for the CDR3 is TGTGCCACCAGTGATTTGGCGGGGGGCGAGCAGTACTTC.

A single count supports this clone. This chain uses TRBV6-5 with TRBJ1-1, with a weak D call TRBD1 (6 bases). Germline V CDR1 and CDR2: MNHEY, SVGAGI. CDR3 size: 13 residues. The V gene lost 7 bases and the J gene lost 7 bases, with 16 bases spanning the gap. CDR3 region: CASTYRERGEAFF. CDR3 in DNA: TGTGCCAGCACCTACAGGGAGAGGGGTGAAGCTTTCTTT.

The rearrangement links TRBV6-5 to TRBJ2-5; D unresolved. V was shortened by 0 bases and J by 1 base, with 9 bases between the two germline ends. Germline loops: CDR1 MNHEY, CDR2 SVGAGI. CDR3 length: 15 amino acids. The CDR3 region has the DNA TGTGCCAGCAGTTACTCGTGGCGGTTCCAAGAGACCCAGTACTTC. Its translation: CASSYSWRFQETQYF.

The V call is TRBV10-2, the J call TRBJ2-5, with 7 bases matching TRBD2. CDR1 and CDR2 from the germline V gene are WSHSY and SAAADI. This CDR3 spans 13 amino acids. V lost 6 bases and J lost 2; bases outside the gene matches: 3. DNA of the CDR3: TGCGCCAGCAGGCTGGGGGGGCAAGAGACCCAGTACTTC. It translates to CASRLGGQETQYF.

This clone has just a few counts. The chain carries TRBV3-1 (or the pseudogene TRBV3-2) and TRBJ2-7, with 7 bases matching TRBD1. Germline CDR1 reads LGHDT; CDR2 reads YNNKEL (reference sequence). This CDR3 contains 16 residues. V shed 3 bases and J 1 base; nucleotides not matched to a gene: 9. CDR3 bases: TGTGCCAGCAGCCATTGGTCCAGGGGGAGTTCCTACGAGCAGTACTTC. Translating it yields CASSHWSRGSSYEQYF.

The V gene is TRBV7-9, the J gene TRBJ2-3; a possible D gene is TRBD2 (6 bases). The germline V and J ends were trimmed by 10 bases and 3 bases, with 17 bases remaining between them. Germline loops: CDR1 SEHNR, CDR2 FQNEAQ (reference sequence). The length of the CDR3 is 14 residues. In DNA, the CDR3 is TGTGCCACACGGCGGGGAAGGTCGACAGATACGCAGTATTTT. Translating it yields CATRRGRSTDTQYF.

V is TRBV6-2 or TRBV6-3 and J is TRBJ1-2; TRBD1 is a possible D gene (6 bases). Germline V gene lookup returns CDR1 MNHEY and CDR2 SVGEGT. The V end was cut by 6 bases, the J end by 8 bases, with 22 bases between. The CDR3 covers 15 residues. CDR3 coding DNA: TGTGCCAGCAGCATAGCCAGGGCGCCAGGGGACGGCTACACCTTC. Translating gives CASSIARAPGDGYTF.

The gene calls are TRBV4-2 and TRBJ1-1; tentative D call: TRBD1 (5 bases). Per the germline V gene, CDR1 is LGHNA and CDR2 is YNFKEQ. The CDR3 has 16 residues. Trimming left V 0 bases short and J 6 bases short, with 17 bases between. CDR3 DNA sequence: TGTGCCAGCAGCCAAGATCTCGACGGGGGGAGCTCTGAAGCTTTCTTT. Its protein is CASSQDLDGGSSEAFF.

The gene calls are TRBV5-4 and TRBJ2-5; no firm D call. The CDR3 contains 14 residues. V lost 2 bases and J 1 base, leaving 9 bases between the germline ends. CDR1 SGHNT and CDR2 YYREEE come from the germline V gene (reference sequence). Here the CDR3 reads CASSFRATQETQYF. The CDR3 bases are TGTGCCAGCAGCTTCAGAGCGACCCAAGAGACCCAGTACTTC.

The rearrangement uses TRBV3-1 (or the pseudogene TRBV3-2) and TRBJ2-5; 11 nucleotides match TRBD1. V lost 0 bases, J lost 4 bases, and 10 bases stayed unmatched. The CDR3 spans 18 residues. CDR1 is LGHDT and CDR2 is YNNKEL in the germline V gene (reference sequence). The CDR3 protein is CASSQEDSLGQGVETQYF. Written as DNA, the CDR3 is TGTGCCAGCAGCCAAGAAGATTCCTTGGGACAGGGGGTAGAGACCCAGTACTTC.

V is TRBV6-2 or TRBV6-3 and J is TRBJ2-7; no reliable D call. V shed 4 bases and J shed 5 bases, with 9 bases lying between them. Germline CDR1 MNHEY, CDR2 SVGEGT. There are 12 residues in the CDR3. CDR3 nucleotides: TGTGCCAGCAGTTCCGACGGAGACGAGCAGTACTTC. Translated, it gives CASSSDGDEQYF.

This clone has a single count. V is TRBV19 and J is TRBJ2-3; D call uncertain. V was shortened by 3 bases and J by 4 bases, with 14 bases between the two germline ends. CDR1 LNHDA and CDR2 SQIVND come from the germline V gene (reference sequence). The CDR3 is made up of 15 amino acids. The CDR3 loop is CASSIVPYSADTQYF. CDR3 DNA sequence: TGTGCCAGTAGTATTGTGCCGTATTCGGCAGATACGCAGTATTTT.

The CDR3 DNA is TGTGCCAGCAGCCAAGGACTAGCGGGGGTCCAAGAGACCCAGTACTTC. Encoded protein: CASSQGLAGVQETQYF. The J gene is TRBJ2-5, the V gene TRBV3-1 (or the pseudogene TRBV3-2), with TRBD2 identical over 12 bases. The germline CDR1 and CDR2 sequences are LGHDT and YNNKEL (reference sequence). Losses at the gene ends were 1 base for V and 1 base for J; bases not matched to a gene: 1. The CDR3 contains 16 residues.

This clone turned up a few times. V and J are TRBV2 and TRBJ2-2; the D gene is possibly TRBD2 (6 bases). This CDR3 has 15 amino acids. Trimming stripped 10 bases from V and 0 bases from J, with 15 bases between. The germline CDR1 and CDR2 sequences are SNHLY and FYNNEI. The CDR3 region is CATSQEGTNTGELFF. The CDR3 DNA is TGTGCCACCTCCCAGGAGGGTACGAACACCGGGGAGCTGTTTTTT.

This clone is a singleton in its sample. The rearrangement uses TRBV7-8 and TRBJ2-7, with a tentative D call TRBD1 (6 bases). Trimming removed 3 bases at V and 2 bases at J, with 11 bases between. CDR3 length equals 14 residues. Germline V gives CDR1 SGHVS, CDR2 FQNEAQ. CDR3 in DNA: TGTGCCAGCAGCTTCGGACAGTTAACCTACGAGCAGTACTTC. Translation gives CASSFGQLTYEQYF.

This sequence joins TRBV15 and TRBJ2-2; TRBD1 matches at 8 bases. The V gene's germline CDR1 is LNHNV and CDR2 YYDKDF (reference sequence). The CDR3 runs 14 residues. The V gene end was trimmed by 8 bases and the J gene end by 7 bases; junction bases not matched to a gene: 9. The CDR3 reads CATSWDRRIGELFF. The CDR3 nucleotides read TGTGCCACCTCATGGGACAGGCGGATCGGGGAGCTGTTTTTT.